The 19 T cell receptor beta chains below come from one sample, sequenced in a study of blood T cells in healthy people across ages. Then a second PCR, running roughly 7 to 11 cycles, was carried out with a sample-barcoded 5' primer and a J-beta primer mix. In TCRdb, the 5' RACE reads were re-called with MiXCR into one record per CDR3 protein. Among over a million distinct CDR3 sequences listed, approximately 40% were seen once. The sequenced material came from blood. The receptors were gathered from a woman between 18 and 29 years old in good health.

V usage is TRBV10-3 and J usage is TRBJ2-1; 8 nucleotides line up with TRBD2. V lost 0 bases to trimming and J lost 8 bases; unmatched junction nucleotides: 9. The germline V gene has CDR1 ENHRY and CDR2 SYGVKD. This CDR3 has 16 residues. CDR3 nucleotide sequence: TGTGCCATCAGTGAGTCGACTAGCCGGGGGGGCGATGAGCAGTTCTTC. Translated: CAISESTSRGGDEQFF.

The chain has TRBV10-3 and TRBJ2-6; a weak D match, TRBD2 (6 bases). The CDR3 is 15 amino acids. Trimming left V 3 bases short and J 3 bases short, with 9 bases between. Per the germline V gene, CDR1 is ENHRY and CDR2 is SYGVKD. CDR3 in amino acids: CAISDYGGGANVLTF. CDR3 DNA sequence: TGTGCCATCAGTGACTACGGGGGTGGGGCCAACGTCCTGACTTTC.

The DNA of the CDR3 is TGTGCCAGCAGCTTAAAAGTAGCGGGGGGGACATCCATTACCACAGATACGCAGTATTTT. Amino acids: CASSLKVAGGTSITTDTQYF. The J gene is TRBJ2-3, the V gene TRBV7-3; 11 bases are shared with TRBD2. The trim removed 1 base at V and 2 bases at J, leaving 14 bases unmatched. Germline loops: CDR1 SGHTA, CDR2 FQGTGA. The CDR3 sequence is 20 residues long.

The genes are TRBV5-1 and TRBJ2-7, with D tentatively TRBD2 (5 bases). Germline V lookup: CDR1 SGHRS, CDR2 YFSETQ. The V end was cut by 0 bases, the J end by 4 bases, with 11 bases between. This CDR3 comprises 14 residues. This CDR3 is CASSLVLSGYEQYF. The CDR3 coding sequence is TGCGCCAGCAGCTTGGTATTATCGGGGTACGAGCAGTACTTC.

The chain employs TRBV12-3 or TRBV12-4 and TRBJ1-1; D is possibly TRBD1 (5 bases). The CDR3 contains 14 residues. With 6 bases removed from V and 2 bases from J, the gap between germline ends came to 13 bases. The CDR3, as DNA: TGTGCCAGCAGCTTCAGGGTTCCCAACACTGAAGCTTTCTTT. It specifies CASSFRVPNTEAFF.

This clonotype was detected ten times or more. This rearrangement joins TRBV13 to TRBJ2-1; weak D call: TRBD2 (6 bases). The CDR3 is 14 amino acids. Germline V gives CDR1 PRHDT, CDR2 FYEKMQ (reference sequence). V was clipped by 6 bases and J by 10 bases, with 19 bases between them. CDR3 sequence: CASSNRDSPSEQFF. DNA of the CDR3: TGTGCCAGCAGTAACCGGGACTCCCCCTCGGAGCAGTTCTTC.

This chain uses TRBV20-1 with TRBJ1-1, with a possible D match to TRBD1 (5 bases). Per germline, CDR1 DFQATT and CDR2 SNEGSKA (reference sequence). This CDR3 region has 13 residues. The V end was cut by 6 bases, the J end by 0 bases, with 11 bases between. CDR3 nucleotides: TGCAGTGCCTTACAGGCAATGAACACTGAAGCTTTCTTT. This sequence encodes CSALQAMNTEAFF.

A remark on this clonotype: At one boundary the junction diverges from the germline segment, which might be a read error. V usage is TRBV24-1 and J usage is TRBJ2-3, with 7 bases fitting TRBD2. CDR1 and CDR2 (germline): KGHDR, SFDVKD. The CDR3 has 15 residues. The CDR3 loop reads CTTSDRTRGADTQYF. CDR3 in DNA: TGTACCACCAGTGATCGGACTAGGGGAGCAGATACGCAGTATTTT.

This chain joins TRBV6-5 and TRBJ2-3; the D gene is possibly TRBD2 (6 bases). Germline V gene sequence: CDR1 MNHEY, CDR2 SVGAGI. This CDR3 is built from 15 residues. V lost 0 bases and J lost 0, with 7 bases in between. The CDR3 DNA sequence: TGTGCCAGCAGTTACTCGGACTACAGCACAGATACGCAGTATTTT. It yields the protein CASSYSDYSTDTQYF.

V gene TRBV20-1 combines with J gene TRBJ1-1; D is uncertain. Germline-derived CDR1 and CDR2 are DFQATT and SNEGSKA (reference sequence). Between the trimmed V and J ends, which lost 5 bases and 4 bases, there was a span of 11 bases. The CDR3 length is 12 residues. CDR3 sequence (DNA): TGCAGTGCTGATGGGAGAGGCACTGAAGCTTTCTTT. Residues: CSADGRGTEAFF.

This clonotype was observed a handful of times. V gene TRBV11-2 combines with J gene TRBJ2-7; D remains ambiguous. The CDR3 is 17 residues long. Trimming removed 5 bases at V and 0 bases at J, with 20 bases between. The germline gives CDR1 SGHAT, CDR2 FQNNGV. CDR3 loop: CASSIYEAAVVSYEQYF. The CDR3, as DNA: TGTGCCAGCAGCATCTATGAGGCGGCCGTGGTCTCCTACGAGCAGTACTTC.

On this clonotype itself: A much larger clone differs from this one at a single base, so this may be a read error. The chain couples TRBV20-1 to TRBJ2-1; 9 nucleotides agree with TRBD1. The germline CDR1 and CDR2 sequences are DFQATT and SNEGSKA (reference sequence). Trimming at V came to 3 bases and at J to 8 bases, leaving 8 bases not matched to a gene. This CDR3 spans 14 amino acids. The CDR3 nucleotides are TGCAGTGCTAGGGGACAGGGTCCTCCGTATGAGCAGTTCTTC. This encodes CSARGQGPPYEQFF.

This chain connects TRBV4-1 to TRBJ2-1; D is unclear. Germline CDR1 is MGHRA and CDR2 is YSYEKL. Deletions cut 1 base from V and 10 bases from J, with 17 bases between. CDR3 size: 15 residues. CDR3 in DNA: TGCGCCAGCAGCCAAGGGGCGGTCTCGGGTTACGAGCAGTTCTTC. It encodes CASSQGAVSGYEQFF.

This clonotype occurred a few times. The chain joins TRBV3-1 to TRBJ2-1; D is unresolved. The CDR3 totals 14 residues. Germline V gene lookup returns CDR1 LGHDT and CDR2 YNNKEL (reference sequence). With 1 base removed from V and 5 bases from J, the gap between germline ends came to 9 bases. CDR3 residues: CASSQGGRDNEQFF. The CDR3 coding sequence is TGTGCCAGCAGCCAAGGAGGCCGAGACAATGAGCAGTTCTTC.

V is TRBV7-8 and J is TRBJ2-7; 9 nucleotides line up with TRBD2. V was pared by 3 bases and J by 7 bases, with 10 bases of the junction left unmatched. Germline lookup yields CDR1 SGHVS and CDR2 FQNEAQ. The CDR3 loop spans 15 amino acids. CDR3: CASSFRLAGKDEQYF. The CDR3 nucleotides are TGTGCCAGCAGCTTTAGGCTAGCGGGAAAGGATGAGCAGTACTTC.

This sequence joins TRBV20-1 and TRBJ2-1, with D possibly called TRBD1 or TRBD2 (5 bases each). Trimming stripped 6 bases from V and 2 bases from J, with 11 bases between. The CDR3 loop spans 13 amino acids. Germline V gives CDR1 DFQATT, CDR2 SNEGSKA (reference sequence). CDR3 sequence (DNA): TGCAGTGCCAGGGACCGACCCTACAATGAGCAGTTCTTC. Its protein product is CSARDRPYNEQFF.

This clonotype was counted only a few times. This chain joins TRBV7-9 and TRBJ1-1; D not certain. CDR1 and CDR2 from the germline V gene are SEHNR and FQNEAQ (reference sequence). This CDR3 region has 13 residues. Trimming took off 8 bases at V and 4 bases at J, with 14 bases between the two ends. CDR3 sequence reads: CASGRRGGTEAFF. DNA of the CDR3: TGTGCCAGCGGGCGGCGGGGTGGCACTGAAGCTTTCTTT.

Comment on this clonotype: This sequence may be a read error, since a much larger clone differs from it by one base. Lacking the conserved final phenylalanine or tryptophan, this CDR3 likely reflects a read error. The chain is built from TRBV20-1 and TRBJ2-5, with TRBD2 matching 8 bases. CDR3 size: 17 residues. V was clipped by 6 bases and J by 3 bases; unmatched bases: 18. The germline CDR1 and CDR2 sequences are DFQATT and SNEGSKA (reference sequence). The chain's CDR3 is CSATRGHSGITEETQYS. Written as DNA, the CDR3 is TGCAGTGCCACTCGAGGACATAGCGGGATTACGGAAGAGACCCAGTACTCC.

This clonotype was detected a few times. CDR3 in DNA: TGTGCCATCAGTGAGGGGAAGGACTATGGCTACACCTTC. Residues: CAISEGKDYGYTF. The chain links TRBV10-3 to TRBJ1-2; D call uncertain. Germline values: CDR1 ENHRY, CDR2 SYGVKD. Trimming left V 2 bases short and J 3 bases short, with 7 bases between. The CDR3 extends over 13 amino acids.